Below, one T cell receptor beta chain is given with its context. The CDR3 is 16 amino acids. The germline CDR1 and CDR2 sequences are ENHRY and SYGVKD. Deletions cut 6 bases from V and 1 base from J, with 18 bases between. TCRdb reprocessed the PCR reads with MiXCR, giving one entry per CDR3 protein. This sample carries about half a million distinct CDR3 sequences, roughly 24% of them seen once, and the ten largest clones take over 0.6%. These data come from a study of molecular identifiers for immune sequencing clone quantification. Sample: naive CD8+ T cells from blood, with Jurkat cell RNA spiked in. Subset given: FACS-sorted CD8+CD4-CCR7+CD45RA+ naive T cells. This chain links TRBV10-3 with TRBJ1-1; tentatively, D is TRBD1 (6 bases). This receptor was taken from a human donor in good health. Some libraries in this study had Jurkat cell RNA spiked in. Here the CDR3 reads CAISGPGGRENTEAFF. The DNA of the CDR3 is TGTGCCATCAGCGGCCCTGGGGGCAGGGAGAACACTGAAGCTTTCTTT.